These 24 T cell receptor beta chains share one sample of origin, sequenced in a study of blood T cell repertoires in COVID-19 (TCRdb year 2020). Receptor amplification or capture employed the immunoSEQ multiplex PCR assay. TCRdb holds this immuneACCESS table with in-frame rearrangements only. Some clones are missing; in checked studies, unresolved V genes explain under half, and the rest has no known cause. The sample has approximately 250,000 clones on record, approximately 81% of them singletons. The top ten hold less than 5% of the sample. Sequences were obtained from peripheral blood. The receptors were gathered from a man aged 55 to 70 with acute or convalescent COVID-19.

As concerns this clone: Other nucleotide sequences from this sample produce the same CDR3. The V and J genes are TRBV5-1 and TRBJ2-2, with TRBD1 identical over 7 bases. The length of the CDR3 is 14 residues. J gave up 3 bases and V 2 bases, and 1 base lay outside the gene matches. Germline CDR1 is SGHRS and CDR2 is YFSETQ. The CDR3 here is CASSLTGDTGELFF. The CDR3, as DNA: TGCGCCAGCAGCTTAACAGGGGACACCGGGGAGCTGTTTTTT.

The chain links TRBV18 to TRBJ2-1; the match to TRBD2 covers 11 bases. This CDR3 is built from 16 residues. Germline CDR1 and CDR2: KGHSH and LQKENI. The V gene end was trimmed by 3 bases and the J gene end by 5 bases; junction bases not matched to a gene: 6. Here the CDR3 reads CASSPSLAGDNNEQFF. CDR3 bases: TGTGCCAGCTCACCCTCACTAGCGGGGGACAACAATGAGCAGTTCTTC.

CDR3 nucleotides: TGTGCCAGCAGTTACGGTCTAGCGGGAGTAGACGGGGAGCTGTTTTTT. Protein sequence: CASSYGLAGVDGELFF. This chain joins TRBV6-5 and TRBJ2-2, with TRBD2 identical over 10 bases. In germline, CDR1 is MNHEY, CDR2 SVGAGI. The CDR3 has 16 residues. The J segment lost 7 bases and the V segment lost 2 bases, leaving 7 bases of the junction unmatched.

V usage is TRBV27 and J usage is TRBJ1-6, with D perhaps TRBD1 (5 bases). There are 15 residues in the CDR3. V lost 5 bases, J lost 11 bases, and 19 bases lay in between. Germline V CDR1 and CDR2: MNHEY, SMNVEV (reference sequence). The CDR3 DNA follows: TGTGCCAGCAGTCACCAAACAGGCCTCCTGGCACCCCTCCACTTT. This encodes CASSHQTGLLAPLHF.

The V and J genes are TRBV7-6 and TRBJ1-1, with 8 bases aligning to TRBD1. CDR1 and CDR2 (germline): SGHVS, FNYEAQ. J gave up 0 bases and V 2 bases, and 5 bases lay outside the gene matches. CDR3 length: 16 residues. The CDR3 coding sequence is TGTGCCAGCAGCTTACAGGGGGCGGACATGAACACTGAAGCTTTCTTT. As protein: CASSLQGADMNTEAFF.

CDR3 DNA: TGTGCCAGCCGTACTGAAAATGGCTACACCTTC. This sequence encodes CASRTENGYTF. The chain is built from TRBV19 and TRBJ1-2, with unresolved D. CDR3 length equals 11 residues. V was cut by 9 bases and J by 6 bases, with 11 bases left in between. Germline V gene sequence: CDR1 LNHDA, CDR2 SQIVND (reference sequence).

The chain couples TRBV27 to TRBJ1-2; TRBD1 agrees at 7 bases. CDR3 size: 14 residues. V was clipped by 6 bases and J by 5 bases; unmatched bases: 9. CDR1 is MNHEY and CDR2 is SMNVEV in the germline V gene (reference sequence). CDR3 protein: CASRPRDSIYGYTF. CDR3 sequence (DNA): TGTGCCAGCAGACCCCGGGACAGTATTTATGGCTACACCTTC.

The V and J genes are TRBV5-1 and TRBJ2-1; 7 bases agree with TRBD1. The trim removed 3 bases at V and 3 bases at J, leaving 3 bases unmatched. The germline V gene has CDR1 SGHRS and CDR2 YFSETQ. The CDR3 is 14 residues long. CDR3 sequence: CASSSGQRYNEQFF. The CDR3 nucleotides are TGCGCCAGCAGCTCGGGACAGCGCTACAATGAGCAGTTCTTC.

This clone has a handful of counts. Here the CDR3 DNA reads TGCGCCAGCAGCCCTGCGGACAGGGGATCCTACGAGCAGTACTTC. It encodes CASSPADRGSYEQYF. The rearrangement joins TRBV4-3 to TRBJ2-7; 9 nucleotides align to TRBD1. Trimming at V came to 4 bases and at J to 1 base, leaving 5 bases not matched to a gene. Per germline, CDR1 LGHNA and CDR2 YSLEER. The CDR3 spans 15 residues.

The chain recombines TRBV5-1 with TRBJ2-1, with 9 bases that match TRBD2. The CDR3 runs to 17 residues. Germline V lookup: CDR1 SGHRS, CDR2 YFSETQ. V was pared by 0 bases and J by 2 bases, with 6 bases of the junction left unmatched. The CDR3 sequence: CASSLGHAGGPYNEQFF. CDR3 coding DNA: TGCGCCAGCAGCTTGGGGCATGCGGGGGGGCCCTACAATGAGCAGTTCTTC.

CDR3 DNA: TGTGCCAGCAGCCTAGGGACAGGGCCTCGGGAGACCCAGTACTTC. Its translation: CASSLGTGPRETQYF. This chain uses TRBV7-9 with TRBJ2-5; 9 bases agree with TRBD1. The CDR3 loop spans 15 amino acids. The germline CDR1 and CDR2 sequences are SEHNR and FQNEAQ (reference sequence). J was trimmed by 5 bases and V by 5 bases; bases with no gene match: 9.

V usage is TRBV4-3 and J usage is TRBJ2-7, with D possibly being TRBD1 (6 bases). Trimming shortened V by 0 bases and J by 11 bases, and 14 bases separated the two germline ends. The CDR3 totals 13 residues. Germline-derived CDR1 and CDR2 are LGHNA and YSLEER. The CDR3: CASSQDVRQGKYF. Here the CDR3 DNA reads TGCGCCAGCAGCCAAGATGTTAGGCAGGGGAAGTACTTC.

This sequence joins TRBV10-3 and TRBJ2-1; TRBD2 matches 8 bases. Germline V CDR1 and CDR2: ENHRY, SYGVKD. This CDR3 has 13 amino acids. Germline trimming cut 4 bases from V and 8 bases from J; bases unmatched to any gene: 4. CDR3 region: CAISARGDDEQFF. The CDR3 coding sequence is TGTGCCATCAGTGCGCGGGGGGACGATGAGCAGTTCTTC.

In this sample, this clone turned up once. The chain employs TRBV19 and TRBJ2-1; 7 bases are shared with TRBD1. CDR3 length equals 15 residues. Trimming took 7 bases from V and 6 from J; bases not matched to a gene: 12. From germline, CDR1 is LNHDA and CDR2 SQIVND (reference sequence). The chain's CDR3 is CASTMGWDRSNEQFF. The CDR3 nucleotides read TGTGCCAGTACCATGGGGTGGGACAGATCCAATGAGCAGTTCTTC.

This chain links TRBV29-1 with TRBJ2-6; D call uncertain. Germline assignment: CDR1 SQVTM and CDR2 ANQGSEA. The V end lost 0 bases, the J end lost 0 bases, and 15 bases lay between the germline ends. This CDR3 is built from 18 residues. This chain's CDR3 is CSVEDGPFSTSGANVLTF. The CDR3 coding sequence is TGCAGCGTTGAAGATGGGCCCTTTTCGACCTCTGGGGCCAACGTCCTGACTTTC. The full variable domain, in which reference TRBV29-1 and TRBJ2-6 provide the parts outside the CDR3, is SAVISQKPSRDICQRGTSLTIQCQVDSQVTMMFWYRQQPGQSLTLIATANQGSEATYESGFVIDKFPISRPNLTFSTLTVSNMSPEDSSIYLCSVEDGPFSTSGANVLTFGAGSRLTVL.

This clone was counted between two and nine times. The rearrangement uses TRBV10-3 and TRBJ2-3; 12 bases match TRBD2. The V segment lost 0 bases and the J segment 2 bases; nucleotides outside the gene matches: 3. Germline V lookup: CDR1 ENHRY, CDR2 SYGVKD. This CDR3 is built from 17 residues. The CDR3 coding sequence is TGTGCCATCAGTGAGTCGAGGACTAGCGGGGACACAGATACGCAGTATTTT. Translating it yields CAISESRTSGDTDTQYF.

The chain has TRBV24-1 and TRBJ2-4, with D perhaps TRBD1 (5 bases). The CDR3 spans 17 residues. Germline lookup yields CDR1 KGHDR and CDR2 SFDVKD. V lost 4 bases and J 0 bases, leaving 15 bases between the germline ends. The CDR3 coding sequence is TGTGCCACCAGTGACCCCCGACAGATCCTAGCCAAAAACATTCAGTACTTC. Translating it yields CATSDPRQILAKNIQYF.

The rearrangement links TRBV7-8 to TRBJ1-1; D uncertain. CDR1 and CDR2 from the germline V gene are SGHVS and FQNEAQ. V shed 1 base and J shed 0 bases, with 9 bases lying between them. CDR3 length: 15 residues. The CDR3 sequence: CASSLEGTMNTEAFF. DNA of the CDR3: TGTGCCAGCAGCTTAGAAGGAACTATGAACACTGAAGCTTTCTTT.

V and J are TRBV3-1 (or the pseudogene TRBV3-2) and TRBJ2-7; 8 bases line up with TRBD2. Trimming removed 1 base from V and 3 bases from J; junction bases left unmatched: 5. This CDR3 contains 15 residues. Germline assignment: CDR1 LGHDT and CDR2 YNNKEL (reference sequence). CDR3 bases: TGTGCCAGCAGCCAAGGGAGCGGGAGAGTCTACGAGCAGTACTTC. It encodes CASSQGSGRVYEQYF.

This rearrangement joins TRBV7-9 to TRBJ2-1, with TRBD2 identical over 13 bases. This CDR3 region has 16 residues. CDR1 and CDR2 from the germline V gene are SEHNR and FQNEAQ (reference sequence). V lost 5 bases, J lost 5 bases, and 6 bases stayed unmatched. This CDR3 reads CASSPRTSGGNNEQFF. In DNA, the CDR3 is TGTGCCAGCAGCCCAAGGACTAGCGGGGGCAACAATGAGCAGTTCTTC.

CDR3: CASSVIGATRGDTQYF. The CDR3, as DNA: TGTGCCAGCAGCGTAATCGGGGCTACCCGGGGGGATACGCAGTATTTT. The rearrangement uses TRBV9 and TRBJ2-3; a weak D match, TRBD2 (6 bases). The CDR3 consists of 16 residues. Germline assignment: CDR1 SGDLS and CDR2 YYNGEE. The V gene lost 1 base and the J gene lost 6 bases, with 18 bases spanning the gap.

The rearrangement joins TRBV16 to TRBJ2-7; maybe TRBD2 (6 bases). Germline assignment: CDR1 KGHSY and CDR2 FQNENV. V was shortened by 0 bases and J by 7 bases, with 10 bases between the two germline ends. This CDR3 is built from 13 residues. This CDR3 is CASSQSAGGEQYF. CDR3 nucleotide sequence: TGTGCCAGCAGCCAATCTGCCGGGGGAGAGCAGTACTTC.

The chain combines TRBV7-6 with TRBJ1-1; 11 bases match TRBD1. CDR3 length: 15 amino acids. With V trimmed by 5 bases and J by 6 bases, 8 bases remained unmatched. The V gene's germline CDR1 is SGHVS and CDR2 FNYEAQ. CDR3 coding DNA: TGTGCCAGCAGCCAAGCGGACAGGGGGCTCCCTGAAGCTTTCTTT. Translation gives CASSQADRGLPEAFF.

V is TRBV6-6 and J is TRBJ2-3, with 11 bases identical to TRBD2. The CDR3 contains 14 residues. V was clipped by 6 bases and J by 1 base; unmatched bases: 0. Germline V gives CDR1 MNHNY, CDR2 SVGAGI (reference sequence). In nucleotides, the CDR3 is TGTGCCAGCAGGACTAGCGGGGGCACAGATACGCAGTATTTT. This codes for CASRTSGGTDTQYF.